This T cell receptor beta chain was captured by sequencing in a study of CD8+CD57+ T cells in acquired aplastic anemia. Patients sequenced had flow cytometry evidence of CD8+CD57+ cell expansion. Germline V gene lookup returns CDR1 DFQATT and CDR2 SNEGSKA (reference sequence). V gave up 1 base and J gave up 1 base, with 10 bases separating them. The CDR3 totals 14 residues. Both TCR beta VDJ combination and CDR3 sequence profiling were carried out. Genomic DNA was the template for this profiling. Using its own MiXCR run on the reads, TCRdb lists one record per CDR3 protein. The sample lists about 180,000 distinct CDR3 sequences; 47% were seen once.

The sequence came from a human donor with aplastic anemia. This chain joins TRBV20-1 and TRBJ2-5; TRBD2 might be the D (5 bases). The specimen sequenced was sorted CD4+, CD8+, or CD8+CD57+ T cells (not recorded which) from PBMCs. This CDR3 is CSARVGLAQETQYF. The CDR3 nucleotides read TGCAGTGCTAGAGTAGGTCTAGCCCAAGAGACCCAGTACTTC.